These T cell receptor beta chains were read from a single sample in a study of CD8 T cells in ankylosing spondylitis. TCRdb independently ran MiXCR on the 5' RACE reads; one entry per CDR3 protein. The sample holds around 340,000 distinct CDR3 sequences; about 20% are singletons and the top ten take around 13%. Sequencing used blood, either unsorted or a sorted T cell fraction (not recorded which). The receptors stem from a male donor with ankylosing spondylitis or in good health (not recorded which). The CDR3 runs from the conserved cysteine through the conserved F or W.

J gene,V gene,CDR3 protein
TRBJ2-2,TRBV5-1,CASTRETEPTGELFF
TRBJ2-1,TRBV2,CASSPRGGQGADEQFF
TRBJ2-5,TRBV30,CAWAGSRETQYF
TRBJ2-5,TRBV10-3,CAISESNVGKETQYF
TRBJ2-1,TRBV9,CASSAGGQVVLDEQFF
TRBJ1-1,TRBV12-3/TRBV12-4,CASSLTWTQNTEAFF
TRBJ2-2,TRBV12-3/TRBV12-4,CASTTGTEHTGELFF
TRBJ1-1,TRBV10-1,CASSRDSMNTEAFF
TRBJ2-7,TRBV20-1,CSAYTRGDSTYEQYF
TRBJ2-7,TRBV4-1,CASSQAFPGQQAHEQYF
TRBJ2-1,TRBV20-1,CSARERRYSYNEQFF
TRBJ2-1,TRBV24-1,CATSDPGQVGEQFF
TRBJ2-1,TRBV20-1,CSAREQLAGISNEQFF
TRBJ2-1,TRBV20-1,CSAIKDPLADFSYNEQFF
TRBJ2-1,TRBV29-1,CSVEELGQGSGEQFF
TRBJ1-5,TRBV28,CASRRTDYSNQPQHF
TRBJ2-7,TRBV2,CASSAPSGSSYEQYF
TRBJ1-4,TRBV12-3/TRBV12-4,CASSFGVEKLFF
TRBJ2-2,TRBV7-3,CASSSGPYTGELFF
TRBJ1-2,TRBV7-9,CASSQGGIGGYTF
TRBJ2-7,TRBV10-3,CAIRAADFYEQYF
TRBJ2-7,TRBV6-5,CASSYGGPSYEQYF
TRBJ1-4,TRBV6-1,CASTPGQHNEKLFF
TRBJ2-1,TRBV12-3/TRBV12-4,CASSEPGYEQFF
TRBJ2-6,TRBV7-6,CASSLLGVGANVLTF
TRBJ2-3,TRBV29-1,CSVMRDALSTDTQYF
TRBJ2-5,TRBV7-8,CASSLGVGRGETQYF
TRBJ2-2,TRBV12-3/TRBV12-4,CASNAPAGNTGELFF
TRBJ2-3,TRBV12-3/TRBV12-4,CASSYNPGGQANTDTQYF
TRBJ2-5,TRBV7-9,CASRQGEPETQYF
TRBJ2-7,TRBV12-3/TRBV12-4,CASSLSGPYEQYF
TRBJ2-5,TRBV13,CASSPTGEGEETQYF
TRBJ2-5,TRBV12-3/TRBV12-4,CASSPSRDSQETQYF
TRBJ2-5,TRBV7-9,CASSYKRGAQETQYF
TRBJ2-1,TRBV29-1,CSVEDPAGGGFNEQFF
TRBJ2-3,TRBV2,CASTRGNRGLADTQYF
TRBJ2-7,TRBV2,CASTGQGLAYEQYF
TRBJ2-1,TRBV12-3/TRBV12-4,CAWGASYNEQFF
TRBJ2-1,TRBV24-1,CATSDLDRGRNEQFF
TRBJ2-3,TRBV5-6,CASSFRVSTDTQYF
TRBJ2-5,TRBV3-1,CASSQENRVQETQYF
TRBJ1-1,TRBV29-1,CSVPWEGDTEAFF